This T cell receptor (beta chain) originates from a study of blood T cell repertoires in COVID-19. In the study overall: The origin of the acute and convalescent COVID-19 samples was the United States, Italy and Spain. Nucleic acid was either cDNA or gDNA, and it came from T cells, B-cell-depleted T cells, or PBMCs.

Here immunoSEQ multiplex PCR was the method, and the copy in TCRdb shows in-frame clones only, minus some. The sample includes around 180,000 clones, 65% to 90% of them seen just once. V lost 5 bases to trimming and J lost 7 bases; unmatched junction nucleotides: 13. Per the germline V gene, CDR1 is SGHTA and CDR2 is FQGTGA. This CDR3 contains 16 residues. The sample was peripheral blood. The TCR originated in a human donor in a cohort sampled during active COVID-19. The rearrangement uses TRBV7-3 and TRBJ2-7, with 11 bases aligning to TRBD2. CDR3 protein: CASSPYASGGSGEQYF. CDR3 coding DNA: TGTGCCAGCAGCCCCTATGCTAGCGGGGGGTCTGGAGAGCAGTACTTC.